These 8 T cell receptor beta chains originate from one sample sequenced in a study of T-cell reconstitution after alpha-beta-depleted transplantation in children. Preparation of the TCRbeta library involved a method that used unique molecular identifiers. TCRdb re-called the PCR reads with MiXCR, one entry per CDR3 protein. The data contain about 72,000 distinct CDR3 sequences, approximately 7.4% of them singletons. The sample was PBMCs from the stem cell graft donor, taken from the stem cell graft. These receptors were taken from a human donor who donated a stem cell graft to a child with acute lymphoblastic leukemia.

The chain joins TRBV4-2 to TRBJ2-1; D unresolved. CDR3 length equals 16 residues. Germline loops: CDR1 LGHNA, CDR2 YNFKEQ. The V and J ends lost 0 bases and 8 bases respectively, with 17 bases between them. The CDR3 region is CASSQDLGIGSDEQFF. CDR3 bases: TGTGCCAGCAGCCAAGATCTCGGAATCGGAAGCGATGAGCAGTTCTTC.

The CDR3 protein is CASRYTGPSGGYTF. For the CDR3, the DNA is TGTGCCAGCAGGTACACCGGGCCGTCCGGCGGCTACACCTTC. This rearrangement joins TRBV6-5 to TRBJ1-2; D not resolved. Trimming cost V 6 bases and J 8 bases, with 19 bases left between them. Germline-derived CDR1 and CDR2 are MNHEY and SVGAGI. CDR3 length equals 14 residues.

The CDR3 DNA reads TGTGCCAGCTATTGGGTAGTAGCTTTCTTT. This sequence encodes CASYWVVAFF. The chain links TRBV2 to TRBJ1-1; D gene ambiguous. The V gene's germline CDR1 is SNHLY and CDR2 FYNNEI. The CDR3 extends over 10 amino acids. V was shortened by 8 bases and J by 10 bases, with 11 bases between the two germline ends.

This clonotype was counted many times. The chain links TRBV4-2 to TRBJ2-7; perhaps TRBD1 as D (5 bases). CDR1 is LGHNA, CDR2 YNFKEQ, per germline. This CDR3 has 15 amino acids. Trimming shortened V by 0 bases and J by 0 bases, and 9 bases separated the two germline ends. The CDR3 reads CASSQDRVSSYEQYF. CDR3 DNA sequence: TGTGCCAGCAGCCAAGACAGGGTAAGCTCCTACGAGCAGTACTTC.

This chain uses TRBV9 with TRBJ2-7; D possibly matches TRBD1 or TRBD2 (5 bases each). The length of the CDR3 is 13 residues. V was clipped by 4 bases and J by 5 bases, with 13 bases between them. CDR1 and CDR2 from the germline V gene are SGDLS and YYNGEE. The CDR3: CASSLSLGHEQYF. The DNA of the CDR3 is TGTGCCAGCAGCCTCTCCTTGGGACACGAGCAGTACTTC.

The chain has TRBV11-1 and TRBJ2-1; 9 bases align to TRBD2. V was clipped by 3 bases and J by 4 bases; unmatched bases: 16. The CDR3 length is 19 residues. Germline assignment: CDR1 SGHAT and CDR2 FQDESV (reference sequence). CDR3: CASSFSGTSPSGVYNEQFF. DNA for the CDR3: TGTGCCAGCAGCTTCTCCGGGACTAGCCCCAGCGGGGTATACAATGAGCAGTTCTTC.

This clonotype was observed a handful of times. The V gene is TRBV6-2 or TRBV6-3, the J gene TRBJ1-1; D ambiguous. This CDR3 is 11 amino acids long. V was shortened by 1 base and J by 4 bases, with 1 base between the two germline ends. Germline V gene sequence: CDR1 MNHEY, CDR2 SVGEGT. In DNA form, the CDR3 reads TGTGCCAGCAGTTACTGCACTGAAGCTTTCTTT. It specifies CASSYCTEAFF.

This clonotype was found many times. The V call is TRBV6-5, the J call TRBJ1-1, with a weak D call TRBD1 (5 bases). CDR3 length: 14 residues. Germline CDR1 reads MNHEY; CDR2 reads SVGAGI. The V gene lost 4 bases and the J gene lost 1 base, with 10 bases spanning the gap. The chain's CDR3 is CASSLGTPNTEAFF. The CDR3 DNA reads TGTGCCAGCAGTTTGGGGACGCCGAACACTGAAGCTTTCTTT.